Following are 25 T cell receptor beta chains from one sample sequenced in a study of cytotoxic CD8 clonotypes in ibrutinib-treated CLL. TCRdb's table, derived via immunoSEQ multiplex PCR, lists solely in-frame clones and lacks some. The repertoire consists of some 63,000 clones, with 90% occurring once and the leading ten covering around 3.3%. The sequencing here drew on PBMCs, taken after 12 months of ibrutinib treatment. The receptors here all came from a human donor with chronic lymphocytic leukemia.

This clone has only one observation. V gene TRBV7-9 combines with J gene TRBJ1-1, with 7 bases lining up with TRBD1. From germline, CDR1 is SEHNR and CDR2 FQNEAQ (reference sequence). This CDR3 contains 13 residues. Germline trimming cut 1 base from V and 6 bases from J; bases unmatched to any gene: 2. In DNA, the CDR3 is TGTGCCAGCAGCTTAGGACAGGGCCCTGAAGCTTTCTTT. This codes for CASSLGQGPEAFF.

J is TRBJ2-2 and V is TRBV27; D is perhaps TRBD1 (6 bases). CDR3 length: 16 amino acids. Germline CDR1 MNHEY, CDR2 SMNVEV (reference sequence). Trimming stripped 0 bases from V and 3 bases from J, with 11 bases between. The CDR3 reads CASSLSGQGYTGELFF. CDR3 sequence (DNA): TGTGCCAGCAGTTTATCGGGGCAGGGGTACACCGGGGAGCTGTTTTTT.

The chain couples TRBV9 to TRBJ1-1; D not resolved. V was trimmed by 3 bases and J by 0 bases, leaving 9 bases between them. Germline loops: CDR1 SGDLS, CDR2 YYNGEE. This CDR3 contains 14 residues. The chain's CDR3 is CASSADGLNTEAFF. The CDR3 DNA reads as TGTGCCAGCAGCGCAGACGGATTGAACACTGAAGCTTTCTTT.

This chain connects TRBV19 to TRBJ1-2; D uncertain. CDR3 length equals 13 residues. V dropped 6 bases and J dropped 3 bases, with 11 bases sitting between them. Germline V lookup: CDR1 LNHDA, CDR2 SQIVND (reference sequence). The CDR3 nucleotides read TGTGCCAGTAGCAGCGGCGACTACTATGGCTACACCTTC. Its translation is CASSSGDYYGYTF.

The chain has TRBV4-3 and TRBJ1-2, with D possibly being TRBD1 (5 bases). Germline V gives CDR1 LGHNA, CDR2 YSLEER. The V end lost 0 bases, the J end lost 7 bases, and 9 bases lay between the germline ends. The length of the CDR3 is 13 residues. CDR3 sequence reads: CASSQDRVRGYTF. CDR3 DNA sequence: TGCGCCAGCAGCCAAGACAGGGTTCGTGGCTACACCTTC.

This rearrangement joins TRBV7-3 to TRBJ2-7; 9 bases fit TRBD1. CDR1 and CDR2 from the germline V gene are SGHTA and FQGTGA. This CDR3 has 14 amino acids. Germline trimming cut 5 bases from V and 2 bases from J; bases unmatched to any gene: 4. In DNA form, the CDR3 reads TGTGCCAGCAGCGTAGGACAGGGGCCCTACGAGCAGTACTTC. It is translated as CASSVGQGPYEQYF.

The chain recombines TRBV2 with TRBJ2-3; 11 bases agree with TRBD2. Trimming took 6 bases from V and 5 from J; bases not matched to a gene: 4. The CDR3 has 14 amino acids. Looked up from germline, CDR1 is SNHLY and CDR2 is FYNNEI. This chain's CDR3 is CASRFLAGGDTQYF. CDR3 bases: TGTGCCAGCAGGTTTCTAGCGGGAGGAGATACGCAGTATTTT.

The V call is TRBV25-1, the J call TRBJ2-7, with D maybe TRBD1 (6 bases). Trimming took off 6 bases at V and 0 bases at J, with 9 bases between the two ends. Per the germline V gene, CDR1 is MGHDK and CDR2 is SYGVNS. This CDR3 is 13 amino acids long. CDR3 bases: TGTGCCAGCAGGGAACAGGGCTCCTACGAGCAGTACTTC. It codes for CASREQGSYEQYF.

The chain combines TRBV28 with TRBJ1-4, with TRBD1 identical over 7 bases. This CDR3 contains 15 residues. Looked up from germline, CDR1 is MDHEN and CDR2 is SYDVKM. V was clipped by 6 bases and J by 5 bases; unmatched bases: 9. CDR3 in DNA: TGTGCCAGCAGATCGACAGGGTGGCGAAATGAAAAACTGTTTTTT. Its translation: CASRSTGWRNEKLFF.

The table lists this clone with a count of one. The rearrangement links TRBV15 to TRBJ2-7, with TRBD1 matching 10 bases. CDR3 length equals 15 residues. Germline CDR1 LNHNV, CDR2 YYDKDF (reference sequence). J was trimmed by 2 bases and V by 0 bases; bases with no gene match: 1. Here the CDR3 reads CATSRDGTGAYEQYF. The CDR3 bases are TGTGCCACCAGCAGAGATGGGACAGGGGCCTACGAGCAGTACTTC. Complete variable domain (other parts from reference TRBV15 and TRBJ2-7): DAMVIQNPRYQVTQFGKPVTLSCSQTLNHNVMYWYQQKSSQAPKLLFHYYDKDFNNEADTPDNFQSRRPNTSFCFLDIRSPGLGDTAMYLCATSRDGTGAYEQYFGPGTRLTVT.

The chain links TRBV29-1 to TRBJ2-1, with a weak D call TRBD2 (6 bases). V was trimmed by 6 bases and J by 8 bases, leaving 20 bases between them. This CDR3 is 14 amino acids long. From germline, CDR1 is SQVTM and CDR2 ANQGSEA. The DNA for the CDR3 is TGCAGCGTCTCACTAGGCCAGGGCGGGGATGAGCAGTTCTTC. Translating it yields CSVSLGQGGDEQFF.

The V gene is TRBV5-1, the J gene TRBJ2-3; 7 positions agree with TRBD2. CDR1 is SGHRS and CDR2 is YFSETQ in the germline V gene. The CDR3 has 16 residues. Unmatched junction bases numbered 5, after V lost 0 bases and J lost 1 base. The CDR3 nucleotides are TGCGCCAGCAGCTTGGGGGTAGCGGGCCGCACAGATACGCAGTATTTT. This sequence encodes CASSLGVAGRTDTQYF.

The chain recombines TRBV7-2 with TRBJ2-3, with 16 nucleotides matching TRBD2. In germline, CDR1 is SGHTA, CDR2 FQGNSA. The trim removed 2 bases at V and 8 bases at J, leaving 7 bases unmatched. The CDR3 is 17 amino acids. In DNA, the CDR3 is TGTGCCAGCAGCTTACCCCCGGGACTAGCGGGAGGGCTTACGCAGTATTTT. Its protein is CASSLPPGLAGGLTQYF.

This clone has a single count. V usage is TRBV5-5 and J usage is TRBJ1-3, with a weak D call TRBD1 (5 bases). CDR3 length equals 17 residues. V lost 7 bases to trimming and J lost 0 bases, with 20 bases between them. Germline V CDR1 and CDR2: SGHKS, YYEKEE (reference sequence). CDR3 in amino acids: CASVSWDPGLSGNTIYF. DNA for the CDR3: TGTGCCAGCGTCAGCTGGGATCCAGGGCTCTCTGGAAACACCATATATTTT.

CDR3 coding DNA: TGTGCCAGCTCACCAGTGACCGAGGATGGCTACACCTTC. Residues: CASSPVTEDGYTF. The chain combines TRBV18 with TRBJ1-2; D uncertain. Trimming left V 2 bases short and J 6 bases short, with 10 bases between. The CDR3 is made up of 13 amino acids. Germline V CDR1 and CDR2: KGHSH, LQKENI.

The rearrangement joins TRBV20-1 to TRBJ2-7, with a possible D match to TRBD1 (5 bases). Trimming pared 6 bases from V and 2 bases from J, leaving 8 bases between. Germline V gives CDR1 DFQATT, CDR2 SNEGSKA (reference sequence). The length of the CDR3 is 11 residues. CDR3: CSAWTTYEQYF. CDR3 coding DNA: TGCAGTGCATGGACAACCTACGAGCAGTACTTC.

The chain combines TRBV28 with TRBJ2-7, with TRBD2 matching 10 bases. CDR1 MDHEN and CDR2 SYDVKM come from the germline V gene. The CDR3 length is 15 residues. Trimming removed 6 bases from V and 3 bases from J; junction bases left unmatched: 8. CDR3 DNA sequence: TGTGCCAGCAGGTACAGACTAGCGGGCTTCTACGAGCAGTACTTC. Its translation is CASRYRLAGFYEQYF.

The chain recombines TRBV18 with TRBJ2-7; possible D gene TRBD2, 5 bases. Germline CDR1 reads KGHSH; CDR2 reads LQKENI. CDR3 size: 14 residues. With 0 bases removed from V and 2 bases from J, the gap between germline ends came to 8 bases. CDR3 sequence (DNA): TGTGCCAGCTCACCACCCGAGGGAACCTACGAGCAGTACTTC. It encodes CASSPPEGTYEQYF.

The J gene is TRBJ2-1, the V gene TRBV11-1; TRBD2 matches at 10 bases. The V gene end was trimmed by 8 bases and the J gene end by 7 bases; junction bases not matched to a gene: 14. Germline loops: CDR1 SGHAT, CDR2 FQDESV (reference sequence). CDR3 length: 16 residues. CDR3 nucleotides: TGTGCCAGCCAAAGCGGGAGGGGAGGGTCGGATAATGAGCAGTTCTTC. Protein product: CASQSGRGGSDNEQFF.

The chain recombines TRBV7-9 with TRBJ1-1; perhaps TRBD1 as D (5 bases). Per the germline V gene, CDR1 is SEHNR and CDR2 is FQNEAQ (reference sequence). With 9 bases removed from V and 3 bases from J, the gap between germline ends came to 11 bases. The CDR3 is made up of 12 amino acids. The CDR3 bases are TGTGCCAGGAGAGGGGAGGACACTGAAGCTTTCTTT. Translated: CARRGEDTEAFF.

The chain joins TRBV6-1 to TRBJ2-7; D is perhaps TRBD1 (5 bases). From germline, CDR1 is MNHNS and CDR2 SASEGT. Trimming removed 5 bases at V and 3 bases at J, with 11 bases between. The length of the CDR3 is 13 residues. CDR3 bases: TGTGCCAGCAGTATCTCCGACAGCTACGAGCAGTACTTC. It specifies CASSISDSYEQYF.

The chain joins TRBV7-9 to TRBJ2-1; 9 nucleotides align to TRBD1. Germline CDR1 reads SEHNR; CDR2 reads FQNEAQ (reference sequence). With V trimmed by 4 bases and J by 8 bases, 9 bases remained unmatched. This CDR3 region has 15 residues. CDR3 loop: CASSSPGQGIHEQFF. CDR3 DNA sequence: TGTGCCAGCAGCTCTCCGGGACAGGGCATCCATGAGCAGTTCTTC.

By share of the sample, this clone is medium-sized. J is TRBJ1-1 and V is TRBV5-8, with unresolved D. Trimming cost V 0 bases and J 7 bases, with 13 bases left between them. This CDR3 is 14 amino acids long. Looked up from germline, CDR1 is SGHTS and CDR2 is YDEGEE. DNA for the CDR3: TGTGCCAGCAGCTTGGACCACAGTTATAATGAAGCTTTCTTT. This translates into CASSLDHSYNEAFF.

V is TRBV4-3 and J is TRBJ2-1, with D possibly being TRBD1 or TRBD2 (5 bases each). Trimming cost V 1 base and J 10 bases, with 11 bases left between them. CDR1 is LGHNA, CDR2 YSLEER, per germline. The CDR3 runs to 13 residues. CDR3 in DNA: TGCGCCAGCAGCCAAGTGCAGGGACGGGAGCAGTTCTTC. Amino acids: CASSQVQGREQFF.

This chain connects TRBV14 to TRBJ2-1, with D maybe TRBD2 (6 bases). The CDR3 spans 14 residues. Germline-derived CDR1 and CDR2 are SGHDN and FVKESK. V lost 1 base and J 4 bases, leaving 8 bases between the germline ends. CDR3 DNA: TGTGCCAGCAGCCAAGCCCGGGGGTACAATGAGCAGTTCTTC. This translates into CASSQARGYNEQFF.